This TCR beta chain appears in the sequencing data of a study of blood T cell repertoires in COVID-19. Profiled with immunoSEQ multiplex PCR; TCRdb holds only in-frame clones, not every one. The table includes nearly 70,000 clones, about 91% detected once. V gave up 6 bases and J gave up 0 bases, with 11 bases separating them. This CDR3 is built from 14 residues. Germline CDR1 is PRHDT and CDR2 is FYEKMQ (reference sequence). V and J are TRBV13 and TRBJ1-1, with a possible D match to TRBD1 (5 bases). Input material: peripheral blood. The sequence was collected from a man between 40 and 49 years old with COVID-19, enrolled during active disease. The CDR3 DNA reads TGTGCCAGCAGACCGGACAACATGAACACTGAAGCTTTCTTT. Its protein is CASRPDNMNTEAFF.